The source of this T cell receptor beta chain is a study of blood T cell repertoires in COVID-19. The overall study: Collection of acute and convalescent COVID-19 samples took place in the United States, Italy and Spain. T cells, B-cell-depleted T cells, or PBMCs provided the cDNA or gDNA that served as material.

Study processing details: How many nucleated cells were present was estimated from reference gene primer amplification. The assay was immunoSEQ multiplex PCR, and TCRdb's table has in-frame clones only and misses some. V, J and clone size are taken as reported in that table, and D and trimming were inferred from the DNA itself. Of more than 110,000 clones detected, about 83% appear once; the ten largest clones hold 4.3%. The CDR3 length is 14 residues. Per germline, CDR1 MGHDK and CDR2 SYGVNS. The V and J ends lost 2 bases and 9 bases respectively, with 11 bases between them. The receptor's source is a woman aged 40 to 55 with acute or convalescent COVID-19. The sequenced sample was peripheral blood. The gene calls are TRBV25-1 and TRBJ1-6, with D perhaps matching TRBD1 (5 bases). CDR3 DNA sequence: TGTGCCAGCAGTGAACCAGGGAATACTTCACCCCTCCACTTT. Encoded protein: CASSEPGNTSPLHF.